This TCR beta chain was identified during a study of CD8+CD57+ T cells in acquired aplastic anemia. Germline CDR1 is DFQATT and CDR2 is SNEGSKA (reference sequence). The CDR3 runs to 14 residues. Unmatched junction bases numbered 5, after V lost 0 bases and J lost 4 bases. Genomic DNA, the template, was used for profiling of the TCR beta VDJ and CDR3. From the reads, TCRdb called clonotypes with MiXCR, one entry per CDR3 protein. Seen here are hundreds of thousands of distinct CDR3 sequences, about two thirds observed once, and the top ten hold 4%. The clonotype comes from a human donor in good health, serving as a control. This chain joins TRBV20-1 and TRBJ2-7; 8 bases line up with TRBD1. The sequencing sample was made of sorted CD4+, CD8+, or CD8+CD57+ T cells (not recorded which) from PBMCs. CDR3 residues: CSARDRQGRYEQYF. CDR3 nucleotide sequence: TGCAGTGCTAGAGATAGACAGGGGCGTTACGAGCAGTACTTC.